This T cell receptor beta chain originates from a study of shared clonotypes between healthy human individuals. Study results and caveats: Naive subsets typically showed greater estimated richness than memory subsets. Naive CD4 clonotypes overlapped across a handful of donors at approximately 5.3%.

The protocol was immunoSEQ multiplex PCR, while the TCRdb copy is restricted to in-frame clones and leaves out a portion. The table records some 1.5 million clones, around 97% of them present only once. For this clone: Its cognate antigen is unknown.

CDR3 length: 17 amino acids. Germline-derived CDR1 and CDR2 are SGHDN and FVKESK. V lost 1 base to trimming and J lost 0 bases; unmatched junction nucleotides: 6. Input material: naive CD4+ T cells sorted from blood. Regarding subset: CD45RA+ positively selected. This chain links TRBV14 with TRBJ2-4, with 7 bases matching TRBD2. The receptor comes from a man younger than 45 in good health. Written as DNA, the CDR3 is TGTGCCAGCAGCCAAGGCGGGTTAGCGGGAGCCAAAAACATTCAGTACTTC. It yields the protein CASSQGGLAGAKNIQYF.